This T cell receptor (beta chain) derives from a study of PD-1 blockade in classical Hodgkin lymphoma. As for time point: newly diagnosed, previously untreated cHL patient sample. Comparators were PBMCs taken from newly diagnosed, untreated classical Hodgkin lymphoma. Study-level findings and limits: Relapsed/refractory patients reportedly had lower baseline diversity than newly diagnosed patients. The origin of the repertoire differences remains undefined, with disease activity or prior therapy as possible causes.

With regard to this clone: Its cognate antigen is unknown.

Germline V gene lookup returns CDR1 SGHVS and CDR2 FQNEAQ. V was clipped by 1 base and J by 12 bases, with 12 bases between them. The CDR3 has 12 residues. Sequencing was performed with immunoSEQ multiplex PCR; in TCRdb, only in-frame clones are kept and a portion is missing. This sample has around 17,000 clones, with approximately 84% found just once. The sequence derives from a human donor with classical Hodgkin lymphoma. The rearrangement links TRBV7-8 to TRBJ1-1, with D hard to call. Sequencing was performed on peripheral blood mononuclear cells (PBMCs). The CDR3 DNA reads TGTGCCAGCAGCTTAGGGGCGGCGGGGACTTTCTTT. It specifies CASSLGAAGTFF. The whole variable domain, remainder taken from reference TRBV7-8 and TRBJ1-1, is GAGVSQSPRYKVAKRGQDVALRCDPISGHVSLFWYQQALGQGPEFLTYFQNEAQLDKSGLPSDRFFAERPEGSVSTLKIQRTQQEDSAVYLCASSLGAAGTFFGQGTRLTVV.